This T cell receptor beta chain was sequenced for a study of cytomegalovirus exposure and HLA in healthy donors. Of note for this clone: Its specificity is unknown.

Whole-study findings and limits: In a later analysis, parvovirus B19, influenza, CMV and Epstein-Barr virus appeared linked to several top co-occurrence clusters. The likely origin of a cluster of highly shared sequence variants was a sequencing artifact.

PCR used 60 Vbeta primers and 13 Jbeta primers. Libraries were prepared by immunoSEQ multiplex PCR; TCRdb keeps only in-frame clonotypes and omits some of them. The sample shows 55,000 to 70,000 clones, over 70% of them seen only once. The clonotype originates from a middle-aged woman in good health and CMV-seronegative. The material sequenced was PBMCs.

CDR3 loop: CASSLGRETEAFF. DNA for the CDR3: TGTGCCAGCAGCTTAGGGAGGGAGACTGAAGCTTTCTTT. This rearrangement joins TRBV7-8 to TRBJ1-1, with no clear D. Germline V gene data show CDR1 as SGHVS and CDR2 as FQNEAQ. The CDR3 is made up of 13 amino acids. Trimming left V 1 base short and J 5 bases short, with 8 bases between.